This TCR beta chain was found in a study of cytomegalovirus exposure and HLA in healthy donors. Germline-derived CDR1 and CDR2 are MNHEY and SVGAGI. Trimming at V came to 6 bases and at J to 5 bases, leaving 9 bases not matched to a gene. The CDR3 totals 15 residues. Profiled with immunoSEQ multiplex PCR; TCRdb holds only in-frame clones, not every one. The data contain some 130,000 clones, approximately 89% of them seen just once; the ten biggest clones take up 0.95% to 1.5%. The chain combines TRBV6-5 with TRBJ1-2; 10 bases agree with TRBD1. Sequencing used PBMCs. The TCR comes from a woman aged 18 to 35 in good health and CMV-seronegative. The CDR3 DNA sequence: TGTGCCAGCAGGCGACAGGGGGCGCTTTTATATGGCTACACCTTC. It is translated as CASRRQGALLYGYTF.